These T cell receptor beta chains were read from a single sample in a study of blood T cell repertoires in COVID-19. Using immunoSEQ multiplex PCR, the repertoire was profiled, and TCRdb retains in-frame clones only, with some absent. The sample yields some 240,000 clones, around 86% seen once. The sequenced material came from peripheral blood. The receptors stem from a man aged 55 to 70 who had recovered from COVID-19. The CDR3 runs from the conserved cysteine through the conserved F or W. Each record gives: D gene, J gene, V gene, clone size, CDR3 length, CDR3 protein, CDR3 DNA. D genes are given only for firm matches. Only part of the rows carry a size: once, few, many, or a class if the clone is expanded.

d_call: TRBD1
j_call: TRBJ2-3
v_call: TRBV5-6
clone_size: -
cdr3_length: 15
cdr3_aa: CASSLPGQGGDTQYF
cdr3_nt: TGTGCCAGCAGCCTTCCGGGACAGGGAGGAGATACGCAGTATTTT

d_call: TRBD2
j_call: TRBJ2-1
v_call: TRBV6-4
clone_size: -
cdr3_length: 17
cdr3_aa: CASSGKAGVVGYNEQFF
cdr3_nt: TGTGCCAGCAGTGGAAAAGCGGGAGTCGTGGGATACAATGAGCAGTTCTTC

d_call: TRBD1
j_call: TRBJ2-7
v_call: TRBV11-2
clone_size: -
cdr3_length: 15
cdr3_aa: CASSIGQGATYEQYF
cdr3_nt: TGTGCCAGCAGCATCGGACAGGGGGCAACCTACGAGCAGTACTTC

d_call: -
j_call: TRBJ2-2
v_call: TRBV5-1
clone_size: -
cdr3_length: 16
cdr3_aa: CASSLDGQTNTGELFF
cdr3_nt: TGCGCCAGCAGCTTAGATGGGCAGACGAACACCGGGGAGCTGTTTTTT

d_call: TRBD1
j_call: TRBJ1-2
v_call: TRBV6-5
clone_size: -
cdr3_length: 13
cdr3_aa: CASSYSGTASSIF
cdr3_nt: TGTGCCAGCAGTTACTCCGGGACAGCCTCTAGCATCTTC

d_call: -
j_call: TRBJ2-2
v_call: TRBV7-8
clone_size: few
cdr3_length: 12
cdr3_aa: CASSHVDGMLFF
cdr3_nt: TGTGCCAGCAGCCACGTCGACGGGATGTTGTTTTTT

d_call: TRBD1
j_call: TRBJ1-5
v_call: TRBV30
clone_size: -
cdr3_length: 18
cdr3_aa: CAWRNRDRQGLGNQPQHF
cdr3_nt: TGTGCCTGGAGGAATAGGGACAGGCAGGGTTTGGGCAATCAGCCCCAGCATTTT

d_call: -
j_call: TRBJ1-1
v_call: TRBV29-1
clone_size: -
cdr3_length: 13
cdr3_aa: CSAGPRQNTEAFF
cdr3_nt: TGCAGCGCCGGTCCACGCCAAAACACTGAAGCTTTCTTT

d_call: TRBD1
j_call: TRBJ1-1
v_call: TRBV7-9
clone_size: few
cdr3_length: 15
cdr3_aa: CASSPRGYRESEAFF
cdr3_nt: TGTGCCAGCAGCCCCAGGGGGTATAGGGAATCCGAAGCTTTCTTT

d_call: -
j_call: TRBJ2-1
v_call: TRBV19
clone_size: -
cdr3_length: 14
cdr3_aa: CASSRGAGVNEQFF
cdr3_nt: TGTGCCAGTAGTAGGGGAGCTGGGGTGAATGAGCAGTTCTTC

d_call: -
j_call: TRBJ2-2
v_call: TRBV2
clone_size: -
cdr3_length: 14
cdr3_aa: CASSLVASAGELFF
cdr3_nt: TGTGCCAGCAGCCTCGTAGCGAGCGCCGGGGAGCTGTTTTTT

d_call: TRBD1
j_call: TRBJ2-5
v_call: TRBV27
clone_size: once
cdr3_length: 13
cdr3_aa: CASRKTGVETQYF
cdr3_nt: TGTGCCAGCAGGAAGACAGGGGTGGAGACCCAGTACTTC

d_call: -
j_call: TRBJ1-2
v_call: TRBV11-2
clone_size: -
cdr3_length: 15
cdr3_aa: CASSLDLPNMRGYTF
cdr3_nt: TGTGCCAGCAGCTTAGATCTGCCGAATATGAGGGGCTACACCTTC

d_call: -
j_call: TRBJ1-1
v_call: TRBV13
clone_size: -
cdr3_length: 12
cdr3_aa: CASSRRYTEAFF
cdr3_nt: TGTGCCTCCTCCCGGAGGTACACTGAAGCTTTCTTT

d_call: -
j_call: TRBJ1-2
v_call: TRBV28
clone_size: -
cdr3_length: 11
cdr3_aa: CASTGFYGYTF
cdr3_nt: TGTGCCAGCACAGGGTTCTATGGCTACACCTTC

d_call: TRBD1
j_call: TRBJ2-2
v_call: TRBV6-5
clone_size: -
cdr3_length: 15
cdr3_aa: CATRDRLSSIGELFF
cdr3_nt: TGTGCCACCCGGGACAGGTTGAGTAGCATCGGGGAGCTGTTTTTT

d_call: -
j_call: TRBJ1-2
v_call: TRBV3-1/TRBV3-2
clone_size: -
cdr3_length: 15
cdr3_aa: CASSQSGRIDYGYTF
cdr3_nt: TGTGCCAGCAGCCAATCGGGGAGAATCGACTATGGCTACACCTTC

d_call: -
j_call: TRBJ1-5
v_call: TRBV19
clone_size: -
cdr3_length: 15
cdr3_aa: CASSSLAGSNQPQHF
cdr3_nt: TGTGCCAGTAGTTCCCTGGCGGGCAGCAATCAGCCCCAGCATTTT

d_call: -
j_call: TRBJ2-3
v_call: TRBV24-1
clone_size: -
cdr3_length: 16
cdr3_aa: CATSDSGHGPQDTQYF
cdr3_nt: TGTGCCACCAGTGATTCCGGACACGGGCCCCAGGATACGCAGTATTTT

d_call: TRBD2
j_call: TRBJ2-5
v_call: TRBV5-4
clone_size: -
cdr3_length: 16
cdr3_aa: CASSPRSGGGKETQYF
cdr3_nt: TGTGCCAGCAGCCCCCGTAGCGGGGGGGGGAAGGAGACCCAGTACTTC

d_call: -
j_call: TRBJ1-1
v_call: TRBV27
clone_size: -
cdr3_length: 13
cdr3_aa: CASSYRPNTEAFF
cdr3_nt: TGTGCCAGCAGTTACAGGCCGAACACTGAAGCTTTCTTT

d_call: TRBD1
j_call: TRBJ1-6
v_call: TRBV19
clone_size: -
cdr3_length: 15
cdr3_aa: CASSIRQGTHSPLHF
cdr3_nt: TGTGCCAGTAGTATCAGACAGGGGACACATTCACCCCTCCACTTT

d_call: TRBD1
j_call: TRBJ2-1
v_call: TRBV24-1
clone_size: -
cdr3_length: 17
cdr3_aa: CATSDSIRAGGYNEQFF
cdr3_nt: TGTGCCACCAGTGACTCTATTAGGGCAGGGGGTTACAATGAGCAGTTCTTC

d_call: TRBD1
j_call: TRBJ1-3
v_call: TRBV5-8
clone_size: -
cdr3_length: 16
cdr3_aa: CASSFGQGVAGNTIYF
cdr3_nt: TGTGCCAGCAGCTTTGGGCAGGGGGTTGCTGGAAACACCATATATTTT

d_call: TRBD2
j_call: TRBJ2-5
v_call: TRBV7-2
clone_size: -
cdr3_length: 14
cdr3_aa: CASSSRGGLETQYF
cdr3_nt: TGTGCCAGCAGCTCCCGGGGGGGGCTAGAGACCCAGTACTTC

d_call: -
j_call: TRBJ2-5
v_call: TRBV2
clone_size: once
cdr3_length: 14
cdr3_aa: CASRITTQQETQYF
cdr3_nt: TGTGCCAGCCGAATTACCACACAACAAGAGACCCAGTACTTC

d_call: -
j_call: TRBJ2-1
v_call: TRBV4-1
clone_size: few
cdr3_length: 16
cdr3_aa: CASSRVDILSYNEQFF
cdr3_nt: TGCGCCAGCAGCCGGGTGGACATCCTCTCCTACAATGAGCAGTTCTTC

d_call: -
j_call: TRBJ1-1
v_call: TRBV2
clone_size: -
cdr3_length: 14
cdr3_aa: CASSPAGLGTEAFF
cdr3_nt: TGTGCCAGCAGCCCCGCAGGGCTGGGCACTGAAGCTTTCTTT

d_call: -
j_call: TRBJ1-5
v_call: TRBV5-8
clone_size: -
cdr3_length: 11
cdr3_aa: CASSFGQPQHF
cdr3_nt: TGTGCCAGCAGCTTCGGTCAGCCCCAGCATTTT

d_call: TRBD1
j_call: TRBJ2-2
v_call: TRBV7-2
clone_size: -
cdr3_length: 16
cdr3_aa: CASSFQGAANTGELFF
cdr3_nt: TGTGCCAGCAGCTTCCAGGGGGCCGCGAACACCGGGGAGCTGTTTTTT

d_call: -
j_call: TRBJ1-5
v_call: TRBV7-2
clone_size: few
cdr3_length: 14
cdr3_aa: CASSPGGGRQPQHF
cdr3_nt: TGTGCCAGCAGCCCCGGCGGGGGTCGTCAGCCCCAGCATTTT

d_call: TRBD1
j_call: TRBJ1-5
v_call: TRBV10-3
clone_size: -
cdr3_length: 15
cdr3_aa: CAIRRDRGTNQPQHF
cdr3_nt: TGTGCCATCAGACGTGACAGGGGGACGAATCAGCCCCAGCATTTT

d_call: -
j_call: TRBJ1-2
v_call: TRBV5-1
clone_size: -
cdr3_length: 14
cdr3_aa: CASSLGTPNYGYTF
cdr3_nt: TGCGCCAGCAGCCTCGGGACTCCTAACTATGGCTACACCTTC

d_call: -
j_call: TRBJ1-5
v_call: TRBV19
clone_size: once
cdr3_length: 14
cdr3_aa: CASTDRDSNQPQHF
cdr3_nt: TGTGCCAGTACGGACAGAGATAGCAATCAGCCCCAGCATTTT

d_call: TRBD1
j_call: TRBJ2-4
v_call: TRBV6-6
clone_size: -
cdr3_length: 17
cdr3_aa: CASSGSTGSLAKNIQYF
cdr3_nt: TGTGCCAGCAGTGGATCGACAGGGTCCCTAGCCAAAAACATTCAGTACTTC

d_call: -
j_call: TRBJ2-7
v_call: TRBV4-2
clone_size: -
cdr3_length: 14
cdr3_aa: CASSPDFADYEQYF
cdr3_nt: TGTGCCAGCAGCCCAGACTTTGCGGACTACGAGCAGTACTTC

d_call: TRBD1
j_call: TRBJ2-5
v_call: TRBV24-1
clone_size: -
cdr3_length: 16
cdr3_aa: CATSDSRDRFQETQYF
cdr3_nt: TGTGCCACCAGTGATTCCCGGGACAGATTTCAAGAGACCCAGTACTTC

d_call: TRBD2
j_call: TRBJ2-3
v_call: TRBV19
clone_size: -
cdr3_length: 16
cdr3_aa: CASSPGLAVSTDTQYF
cdr3_nt: TGTGCCAGTAGCCCGGGACTAGCGGTGAGCACAGATACGCAGTATTTT

d_call: TRBD1
j_call: TRBJ1-2
v_call: TRBV6-5
clone_size: -
cdr3_length: 12
cdr3_aa: CASKQGDYGYTF
cdr3_nt: TGTGCCAGCAAACAGGGGGATTATGGCTACACCTTC

d_call: -
j_call: TRBJ2-1
v_call: TRBV6-6
clone_size: -
cdr3_length: 14
cdr3_aa: CASSKTGSHNEQFF
cdr3_nt: TGTGCCAGCAGTAAAACAGGGTCCCACAATGAGCAGTTCTTC

d_call: TRBD1
j_call: TRBJ2-2
v_call: TRBV9
clone_size: -
cdr3_length: 16
cdr3_aa: CASSWDSPANTGELFF
cdr3_nt: TGTGCCAGCAGCTGGGACAGCCCCGCGAACACCGGGGAGCTGTTTTTT

d_call: -
j_call: TRBJ1-6
v_call: TRBV2
clone_size: -
cdr3_length: 16
cdr3_aa: CASSESLRTVSSPLHF
cdr3_nt: TGTGCCAGCAGTGAATCCCTTAGGACAGTATCGTCACCCCTCCACTTT

d_call: TRBD2
j_call: TRBJ2-5
v_call: TRBV3-1/TRBV3-2
clone_size: -
cdr3_length: 17
cdr3_aa: CASSQGLAGGQQETQYF
cdr3_nt: TGTGCCAGCAGCCAAGGACTAGCGGGGGGCCAACAAGAGACCCAGTACTTC

d_call: TRBD1
j_call: TRBJ2-3
v_call: TRBV4-1
clone_size: few
cdr3_length: 18
cdr3_aa: CASSHDLLRDRGSDTQYF
cdr3_nt: TGCGCCAGCAGCCACGACTTACTCCGGGACAGGGGCTCAGATACGCAGTATTTT

d_call: -
j_call: TRBJ1-1
v_call: TRBV14
clone_size: -
cdr3_length: 15
cdr3_aa: CASSPPAGRRTEAFF
cdr3_nt: TGTGCCAGCAGCCCACCAGCGGGCCGGAGGACTGAAGCTTTCTTT

d_call: TRBD1
j_call: TRBJ1-1
v_call: TRBV6-6
clone_size: few
cdr3_length: 14
cdr3_aa: CATTARTGLREAFF
cdr3_nt: TGTGCCACCACGGCCCGGACAGGCCTCAGGGAAGCTTTCTTT

d_call: -
j_call: TRBJ1-6
v_call: TRBV21-1
clone_size: -
cdr3_length: 14
cdr3_aa: CASSTQGINSPLHF
cdr3_nt: TGTGCCAGCAGCACCCAGGGGATAAATTCACCCCTCCACTTT

d_call: TRBD2
j_call: TRBJ2-2
v_call: TRBV10-3
clone_size: -
cdr3_length: 14
cdr3_aa: CAISEQRGTGELFF
cdr3_nt: TGTGCCATCAGTGAGCAGCGGGGCACCGGGGAGCTGTTTTTT

d_call: TRBD1
j_call: TRBJ1-1
v_call: TRBV2
clone_size: once
cdr3_length: 15
cdr3_aa: CASRDREHMNTEAFF
cdr3_nt: TGTGCCAGCAGGGACAGGGAACACATGAACACTGAAGCTTTCTTT

d_call: -
j_call: TRBJ1-1
v_call: TRBV11-3
clone_size: -
cdr3_length: 15
cdr3_aa: CASSLGGDRPTEAFF
cdr3_nt: TGTGCCAGCAGCTTAGGGGGAGACAGGCCCACTGAAGCTTTCTTT